These 30 T cell receptor beta chains came from one sample sequenced in a study of human T cells and chemical hapten exposure. Time point reported: healthy volunteer bleed at 2 weeks. The authors extracted total RNA from unfractionated whole blood. Via MiXCR, TCRdb re-called the RACE reads, giving one row per CDR3 protein. The table has over 45,000 distinct CDR3 sequences, approximately 4.5% seen once. Sequencing used whole blood. The receptors shown here come from a female donor in good health. Some clones in this sample may be carry-over from other donors' samples.

This clonotype appeared many times. The chain recombines TRBV28 with TRBJ1-5, with D maybe TRBD1 (5 bases). CDR1 and CDR2 from the germline V gene are MDHEN and SYDVKM. This CDR3 has 16 amino acids. Trimming removed 5 bases from V and 1 base from J, with 15 bases in between. CDR3 amino acids: CASSTRQGGSNQPQHF. The CDR3 bases are TGTGCCAGCAGTACCCGGCAGGGAGGCAGCAATCAGCCCCAGCATTTT.

In its sample, this clonotype was seen a few times. This chain connects TRBV5-5 to TRBJ1-5; D unresolved. The CDR3 is 12 amino acids. Germline V gene data show CDR1 as SGHKS and CDR2 as YYEKEE (reference sequence). Between the trimmed V and J ends, which lost 1 base and 5 bases, there was a span of 4 bases. CDR3 loop: CASSLPDQPQHF. CDR3 nucleotide sequence: TGTGCCAGCAGCTTGCCCGATCAGCCCCAGCATTTT.

This clonotype was detected ten times or more. The rearrangement uses TRBV27 and TRBJ2-1, with TRBD2 matching 10 bases. The germline gives CDR1 MNHEY, CDR2 SMNVEV (reference sequence). With 4 bases clipped from V and 12 bases from J, the junction kept 12 bases outside the gene matches. The CDR3 extends over 15 amino acids. The chain's CDR3 is CASSSGTSVPRGQFF. As DNA, the CDR3 is TGTGCCAGCAGTTCGGGGACTAGCGTCCCCCGCGGGCAGTTCTTC.

In this sample, this clonotype turned up many times. The chain combines TRBV15 with TRBJ1-1, with D hard to call. With 3 bases removed from V and 0 bases from J, the gap between germline ends came to 8 bases. Per the germline V gene, CDR1 is LNHNV and CDR2 is YYDKDF (reference sequence). CDR3 length: 14 residues. Written as DNA, the CDR3 is TGTGCCACCAGCAGGGACGCAATGAACACTGAAGCTTTCTTT. Amino acid sequence: CATSRDAMNTEAFF.

Ten or more counts support this clonotype. The V call is TRBV10-3, the J call TRBJ2-7; D is perhaps TRBD2 (6 bases). The CDR3 extends over 12 amino acids. The germline CDR1 and CDR2 sequences are ENHRY and SYGVKD. Trimming pared 4 bases from V and 12 bases from J, leaving 16 bases between. CDR3 sequence reads: CAISGLGSGTYF. CDR3 sequence (DNA): TGTGCCATCAGTGGACTAGGGTCAGGGACGTACTTC.

There are many counts of this clonotype. The chain recombines TRBV6-6 with TRBJ1-3; weak D call: TRBD1 (5 bases). This CDR3 is built from 21 residues. CDR1 and CDR2 from the germline V gene are MNHNY and SVGAGI (reference sequence). Trimming removed 2 bases from V and 0 bases from J, with 26 bases in between. In DNA form, the CDR3 reads TGTGCCAGCAGTTACCCCTCGTGGGGGACTCTAGGGGTACGCTCTGGAAACACCATATATTTT. Translation gives CASSYPSWGTLGVRSGNTIYF.

Only a few counts were recorded for this clonotype. The V gene is TRBV5-4, the J gene TRBJ2-4; 10 bases line up with TRBD1. The length of the CDR3 is 15 residues. V lost 0 bases and J lost 6; bases outside the gene matches: 3. CDR1 SGHNT and CDR2 YYREEE come from the germline V gene (reference sequence). The CDR3 loop is CASSLGGDRGNIQYF. Here the CDR3 DNA reads TGTGCCAGCAGCTTGGGGGGGGACAGGGGAAACATTCAGTACTTC. Full variable domain (remainder filled in from reference TRBV5-4 and TRBJ2-4): ETGVTQSPTHLIKTRGQQVTLRCSSQSGHNTVSWYQQALGQGPQFIFQYYREEENGRGNFPPRFSGLQFPNYSSELNVNALELDDSALYLCASSLGGDRGNIQYFGAGTRLSVL.

This clonotype was found many times. The rearrangement uses TRBV11-2 and TRBJ2-4; unclear D gene. CDR3 length: 14 residues. V shed 5 bases and J shed 1 base, with 9 bases lying between them. In germline, CDR1 is SGHAT, CDR2 FQNNGV. This CDR3 is CASSRSWAKNIQYF. The CDR3 coding sequence is TGTGCCAGCAGCCGTTCGTGGGCCAAAAACATTCAGTACTTC.

There are many counts of this clonotype. The rearrangement joins TRBV4-1 to TRBJ1-1; D perhaps matches TRBD1 (5 bases). Between the trimmed V and J ends, which lost 2 bases and 1 base, there was a span of 23 bases. The CDR3 contains 19 residues. Germline CDR1 MGHRA, CDR2 YSYEKL. The CDR3, as DNA: TGCGCCAGCAGCCAATACCCGACGGGGCGGCGACCAGCGAACACTGAAGCTTTCTTT. Its translation: CASSQYPTGRRPANTEAFF.

This clonotype was observed at least ten times. The DNA of the CDR3 is TGCAGTGCCCAAGCGCGGGTGGAGACCCAGTACTTC. Protein sequence: CSAQARVETQYF. This chain joins TRBV20-1 and TRBJ2-5, with D tentatively TRBD2 (5 bases). Looked up from germline, CDR1 is DFQATT and CDR2 is SNEGSKA (reference sequence). The V end lost 6 bases, the J end lost 5 bases, and 13 bases lay between the germline ends. The CDR3 totals 12 residues.

This clonotype was seen at least ten times. The chain recombines TRBV7-2 with TRBJ1-5; D unresolved. V gave up 3 bases and J gave up 0 bases, with 9 bases separating them. The germline V gene encodes CDR1 SGHTA and CDR2 FQGNSA. This CDR3 has 15 amino acids. In DNA, the CDR3 is TGTGCCAGCAGCTTGGGATTTACTAGCAATCAGCCCCAGCATTTT. Amino acid sequence: CASSLGFTSNQPQHF.

This clonotype was seen many times. The rearrangement uses TRBV11-2 and TRBJ2-6, with a weak D call TRBD1 (5 bases). Germline CDR1 reads SGHAT; CDR2 reads FQNNGV. The V end lost 6 bases, the J end lost 0 bases, and 9 bases lay between the germline ends. This CDR3 spans 15 amino acids. For the CDR3, the DNA is TGTGCCAGCAGGCACGACAGCTCTGGGGCCAACGTCCTGACTTTC. Residues: CASRHDSSGANVLTF. The complete variable domain, with remaining parts taken from reference TRBV11-2 and TRBJ2-6, reads EAGVAQSPRYKIIEKRQSVAFWCNPISGHATLYWYQQILGQGPKLLIQFQNNGVVDDSQLPKDRFSAERLKGVDSTLKIQPAKLEDSAVYLCASRHDSSGANVLTFGAGSRLTVL.

This clonotype was picked up many times. V is TRBV29-1 and J is TRBJ2-7; 8 bases agree with TRBD2. The V gene's germline CDR1 is SQVTM and CDR2 ANQGSEA. The CDR3 loop spans 15 amino acids. V lost 2 bases, J lost 1 base, and 7 bases stayed unmatched. CDR3 residues: CSVEPVQRGSYEQYF. The CDR3 DNA follows: TGCAGCGTTGAACCCGTGCAGCGGGGGTCCTACGAGCAGTACTTC.

This clonotype was observed many times. The CDR3 nucleotides are TGTGCCAGCAGCAGAGGGTCCACTGAAGCTTTCTTT. The encoded protein is CASSRGSTEAFF. This chain uses TRBV9 with TRBJ1-1; D is ambiguous. The germline CDR1 and CDR2 sequences are SGDLS and YYNGEE. There are 12 residues in the CDR3. V lost 4 bases, J lost 4 bases, and 8 bases lay in between.

This clonotype was found a few times. The gene calls are TRBV27 and TRBJ2-2, with 8 bases aligning to TRBD2. Trimming took 3 bases from V and 4 from J; bases not matched to a gene: 7. The germline CDR1 and CDR2 sequences are MNHEY and SMNVEV (reference sequence). This CDR3 region has 16 residues. The CDR3, as DNA: TGTGCCAGCAGTTTGACGGGAGGGTTTGGCACCGGGGAGCTGTTTTTT. This codes for CASSLTGGFGTGELFF.

With respect to this clonotype: Since a much larger clone is just one base distant, this may be a read error. The missing conserved phenylalanine or tryptophan at the end of this CDR3 makes a read error likely. The V gene is TRBV5-1, the J gene TRBJ2-3, with D uncertain. Germline V gene lookup returns CDR1 SGHRS and CDR2 YFSETQ. Trimming pared 0 bases from V and 0 bases from J, leaving 14 bases between. The CDR3 consists of 17 residues. The CDR3 nucleotides read TGCGCCAGCAGCTTGGTGGTCGGCGTCGCTAGCACAGATACGCAGTATATT. Amino acid sequence: CASSLVVGVASTDTQYI.

The chain employs TRBV27 and TRBJ1-6; 8 bases are a match to TRBD1. From germline, CDR1 is MNHEY and CDR2 SMNVEV (reference sequence). V shed 2 bases and J 0 bases; nucleotides not matched to a gene: 12. The CDR3 runs to 20 residues. The CDR3 here is CASSLMLGRGLSSYNSPLHF. CDR3 sequence (DNA): TGTGCCAGCAGTTTAATGTTGGGCAGGGGGCTGAGCTCCTATAATTCACCCCTCCACTTT.

This clonotype was counted ten times or more. The chain combines TRBV7-9 with TRBJ1-1; D is ambiguous. Germline loops: CDR1 SEHNR, CDR2 FQNEAQ (reference sequence). There are 13 residues in the CDR3. The ends were cut back, 5 bases at V and 4 bases at J, with 11 bases in the middle. CDR3 nucleotide sequence: TGTGCCAGCAGCGTCCAACCGCGCACTGAAGCTTTCTTT. It yields the protein CASSVQPRTEAFF. The whole variable domain, remainder taken from reference TRBV7-9 and TRBJ1-1, is DTGVSQNPRHKITKRGQNVTFRCDPISEHNRLYWYRQTLGQGPEFLTYFQNEAQLEKSRLLSDRFSAERPKGSFSTLEIQRTEQGDSAMYLCASSVQPRTEAFFGQGTRLTVV.

As to this clonotype: A much larger clone differs by one base, so this may be a read error. The chain couples TRBV18 to TRBJ2-1; TRBD2 is a possible D gene (6 bases). Looked up from germline, CDR1 is KGHSH and CDR2 is LQKENI. The CDR3 sequence is 14 residues long. CDR3: CASSGAGRYNDQFF. For the CDR3, the DNA is TGTGCCAGCTCAGGTGCGGGGAGGTACAATGATCAGTTCTTC.

This clonotype came up many times. This chain uses TRBV5-4 with TRBJ2-1; D might be TRBD1 (5 bases). Germline V gene data show CDR1 as SGHNT and CDR2 as YYREEE (reference sequence). V was clipped by 5 bases and J by 7 bases, with 10 bases between them. The CDR3 length is 12 residues. The CDR3 protein is CASRTRANEQFF. The CDR3 nucleotides read TGTGCCAGCAGAACCAGGGCTAATGAGCAGTTCTTC.

This clonotype was seen repeatedly, ten times or more. V and J are TRBV10-3 and TRBJ1-3; D remains unclear. CDR3 length: 12 residues. Between the trimmed V and J ends, which lost 3 bases and 11 bases, there was a span of 11 bases. In germline, CDR1 is ENHRY, CDR2 SYGVKD. Here the CDR3 reads CAISERTSAIYF. CDR3 sequence (DNA): TGTGCCATCAGTGAACGGACTTCGGCCATATATTTT.

A word on this clonotype: A much larger clone lies a single base off, so this may be a read error. The chain combines TRBV5-1 with TRBJ2-3; TRBD2 agrees at 9 bases. The CDR3 consists of 17 residues. CDR1 is SGHRS and CDR2 is YFSETQ in the germline V gene. The chain's CDR3 is CASSLGGGGGPTDSQYF. The CDR3 DNA follows: TGCGCCAGCAGCCTGGGAGGCGGGGGGGGCCCGACAGATTCGCAGTATTTT.

This clonotype was counted at least ten times. CDR3: CASSVEGVYGYTF. In DNA, the CDR3 is TGTGCCAGCAGCGTAGAGGGGGTCTATGGCTACACCTTC. The rearrangement links TRBV9 to TRBJ1-2, with D maybe TRBD1 (6 bases). The CDR3 loop spans 13 amino acids. Between the trimmed V and J ends, which lost 0 bases and 4 bases, there was a span of 7 bases. Germline V gene data show CDR1 as SGDLS and CDR2 as YYNGEE.

This clonotype was detected ten times or more. The chain joins TRBV20-1 to TRBJ1-1, with TRBD1 matching over 9 bases. V lost 6 bases and J lost 1; bases outside the gene matches: 3. Per the germline V gene, CDR1 is DFQATT and CDR2 is SNEGSKA (reference sequence). The CDR3 sequence is 13 residues long. The CDR3 loop is CSAPGQGNTEAFF. The CDR3 nucleotides are TGCAGTGCCCCGGGACAGGGGAACACTGAAGCTTTCTTT.

The gene calls are TRBV7-9 and TRBJ1-6; D gene unclear. V dropped 2 bases and J dropped 7 bases, with 9 bases sitting between them. The length of the CDR3 is 14 residues. Germline V gene sequence: CDR1 SEHNR, CDR2 FQNEAQ (reference sequence). This CDR3 is CASSLWKGNSPLHF. CDR3 coding DNA: TGTGCCAGCAGCTTATGGAAAGGAAATTCACCCCTCCACTTT.

This clonotype occurred many times. This CDR3 is CAIRRGLAGTDTQYF. CDR3 DNA: TGTGCCATCAGGAGGGGACTAGCGGGCACAGATACGCAGTATTTT. This chain connects TRBV10-3 to TRBJ2-3, with 11 bases fitting TRBD2. The V and J ends lost 6 bases and 1 base, in that order; junction bases with no gene match: 3. The CDR3 sequence is 15 residues long. Germline V gene data show CDR1 as ENHRY and CDR2 as SYGVKD.

This clonotype appeared many times. This chain joins TRBV5-4 and TRBJ2-3; perhaps TRBD2 as D (6 bases). V was shortened by 0 bases and J by 0 bases, with 11 bases between the two germline ends. This CDR3 comprises 16 residues. Germline V gene sequence: CDR1 SGHNT, CDR2 YYREEE (reference sequence). The CDR3 DNA sequence: TGTGCCAGCAGCTTGGAGCTCGGGACTAGCACAGATACGCAGTATTTT. It encodes CASSLELGTSTDTQYF.

In this sample, this clonotype turned up many times. This chain uses TRBV6-2 or TRBV6-3 with TRBJ1-1, with 9 bases fitting TRBD1. After removal of 8 bases from V and 6 bases from J, the junction contained 7 bases not matched to a gene. In germline, CDR1 is MNHEY, CDR2 SVGEGT. This CDR3 is built from 13 residues. The CDR3 reads CASLQGAPPEAFF. DNA of the CDR3: TGTGCCAGCCTACAGGGGGCCCCGCCTGAAGCTTTCTTT.

On this clonotype: This may stem from a read error, because a much larger clone lies one nucleotide away. The genes are TRBV7-2 and TRBJ2-5; D is unclear. The CDR3 has 12 amino acids. CDR1 is SGHTA and CDR2 is FQGNSA in the germline V gene. CDR3 coding DNA: TGTGCCGGCAGCTTAGTTAGAGAGACCCAGTACTTC. Translated, it gives CAGSLVRETQYF. The complete variable domain, with remaining parts taken from reference TRBV7-2 and TRBJ2-5, reads GAGVSQSPSNKVTEKGKDVELRCDPISGHTALYWYRQSLGQGLEFLIYFQGNSAPDKSGLPSDRFSAERTGGSVSTLTIQRTQQEDSAVYLCAGSLVRETQYFGPGTRLLVL.

Ten or more counts support this clonotype. This chain connects TRBV18 to TRBJ2-1; D call uncertain. Trimming pared 0 bases from V and 6 bases from J, leaving 6 bases between. The CDR3 has 13 residues. Germline V gene data show CDR1 as KGHSH and CDR2 as LQKENI. The CDR3 sequence is CASSPPLVNEQFF. The CDR3 coding sequence is TGTGCCAGCTCACCACCGCTAGTCAATGAGCAGTTCTTC. The full variable domain, its missing parts supplied by reference TRBV18 and TRBJ2-1, is NAGVMQNPRHLVRRRGQEARLRCSPMKGHSHVYWYRQLPEEGLKFMVYLQKENIIDESGMPKERFSAEFPKEGPSILRIQQVVRGDSAAYFCASSPPLVNEQFFGPGTRLTVL.